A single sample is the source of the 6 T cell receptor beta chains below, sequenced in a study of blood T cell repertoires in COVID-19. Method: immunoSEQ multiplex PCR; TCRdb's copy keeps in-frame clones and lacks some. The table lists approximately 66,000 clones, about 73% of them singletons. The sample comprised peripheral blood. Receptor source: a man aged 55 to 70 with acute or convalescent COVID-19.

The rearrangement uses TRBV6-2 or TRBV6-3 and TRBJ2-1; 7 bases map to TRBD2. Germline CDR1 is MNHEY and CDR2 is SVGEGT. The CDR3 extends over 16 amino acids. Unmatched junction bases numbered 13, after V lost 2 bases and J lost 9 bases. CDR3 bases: TGTGCCAGCAGTTACCGGATAGCGGGTTTACCGAGTGAGCAGTTCTTC. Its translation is CASSYRIAGLPSEQFF.

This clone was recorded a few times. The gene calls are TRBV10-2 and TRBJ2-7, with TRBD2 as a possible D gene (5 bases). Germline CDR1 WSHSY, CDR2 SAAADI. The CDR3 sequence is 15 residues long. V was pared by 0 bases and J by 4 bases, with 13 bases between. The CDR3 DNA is TGCGCCAGCAGTGAGTCTGAGGGTCTCCAGTACGAGCAGTACGTC. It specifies CASSESEGLQYEQYV.

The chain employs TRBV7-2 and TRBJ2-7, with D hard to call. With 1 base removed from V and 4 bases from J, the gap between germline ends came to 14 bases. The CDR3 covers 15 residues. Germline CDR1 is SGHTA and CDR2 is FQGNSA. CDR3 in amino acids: CASSLDASGFYEQYF. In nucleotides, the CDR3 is TGTGCCAGCAGCTTAGATGCTAGTGGGTTTTACGAGCAGTACTTC.

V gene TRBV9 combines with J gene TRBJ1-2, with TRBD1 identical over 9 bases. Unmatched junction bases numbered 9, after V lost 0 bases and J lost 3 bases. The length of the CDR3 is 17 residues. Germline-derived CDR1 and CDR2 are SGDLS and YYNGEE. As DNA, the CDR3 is TGTGCCAGCAGCGTAGCCCCCGGACAGGGGTTGGACTATGGCTACACCTTC. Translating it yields CASSVAPGQGLDYGYTF.

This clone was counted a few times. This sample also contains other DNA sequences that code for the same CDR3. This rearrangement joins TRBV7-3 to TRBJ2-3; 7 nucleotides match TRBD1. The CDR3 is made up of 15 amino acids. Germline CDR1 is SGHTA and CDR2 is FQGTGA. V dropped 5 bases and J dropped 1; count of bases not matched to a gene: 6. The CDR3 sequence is CASSPRTGGTDTQYF. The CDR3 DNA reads TGTGCCAGCAGCCCCCGAACAGGGGGCACAGATACGCAGTATTTT.

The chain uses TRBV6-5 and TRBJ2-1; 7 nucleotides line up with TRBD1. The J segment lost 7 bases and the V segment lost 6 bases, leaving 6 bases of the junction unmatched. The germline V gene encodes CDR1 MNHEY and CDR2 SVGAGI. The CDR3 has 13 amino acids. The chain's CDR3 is CASRGTERNEQFF. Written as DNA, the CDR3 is TGTGCCAGCAGGGGGACAGAACGGAATGAGCAGTTCTTC.